This entry concerns a single TCR beta chain. Some clones are missing from TCRdb's copy, which holds only in-frame ones; the method was immunoSEQ multiplex PCR. The repertoire consists of approximately 89,000 clones, with nearly 90% occurring once and the leading ten covering more than 4.5%. These data come from a study of blood T cell repertoires in COVID-19. CDR3 length equals 15 residues. V lost 3 bases and J lost 6; bases outside the gene matches: 5. The V gene's germline CDR1 is SGHTA and CDR2 FQGNSA. The sample consisted of peripheral blood. The chain employs TRBV7-2 and TRBJ1-5, with 10 bases aligning to TRBD1. This TCR came from a man aged 65-85 years with acute or convalescent COVID-19. The DNA of the CDR3 is TGTGCCAGCAGCTTTCCGGGACAGGGGCCTCAGCCCCAGCATTTT. Translated: CASSFPGQGPQPQHF.